This entry lists 26 T cell receptor beta chains sequenced from one sample in a study of T cells in Graves' hyperthyroidism and ophthalmopathy. RNA transcripts served as the template for amplifying TCR beta CDR3 regions. The HTBI set primed first-round TCR CDR3 RT-PCR. Via MiXCR, TCRdb re-called the multiplex PCR reads, giving one row per CDR3 protein. Of over 250,000 distinct CDR3 sequences listed, approximately 13% are singletons. Sequenced material: blood. Receptor source: a woman between 40 and 55 years old with Graves' ophthalmopathy.

This clonotype showed up just once. A read error may account for a junction end that differs from germline. The chain recombines TRBV5-1 with TRBJ1-4, with TRBD1 identical over 8 bases. This CDR3 comprises 15 residues. The germline V gene has CDR1 SGHRS and CDR2 YFSETQ. As DNA, the CDR3 is TGCGCCAGCAGATTGGTGCGGGACAGGACGGAAAAACTGTTTTTT. Translating it yields CASRLVRDRTEKLFF. The full variable domain, rest sourced from reference TRBV5-1 and TRBJ1-4, is KAGVTQTPRYLIKTRGQQVTLSCSPISGHRSVSWYQQTPGQGLQFLFEYFSETQRNKGNFPGRFSGRQFSNSRSEMNVSTLELGDSALYLCASRLVRDRTEKLFFGSGTQLSVL.

The J gene is TRBJ2-1, the V gene TRBV12-3 or TRBV12-4; 10 bases match TRBD2. Gene TRBJ2-7 matches the end of the DNA better, so the J call may be wrong. The CDR3 is made up of 15 amino acids. The CDR3 is CASSPAGGGYNEQYF. The DNA of the CDR3 is TGTGCCAGCAGTCCAGCGGGAGGGGGGTACAATGAGCAGTACTTC.

Ten or more counts support this clonotype. This chain joins TRBV2 and TRBJ2-1, with a tentative D call TRBD2 (8 bases). The CDR3 length is 15 residues. Per the germline V gene, CDR1 is SNHLY and CDR2 is FYNNEI. V was pared by 11 bases and J by 6 bases, with 23 bases between. DNA of the CDR3: TGTGCCGCCGAGACCCGGGACAGCGGGAGCAATGAGCAGTTCTTC. Translating gives CAAETRDSGSNEQFF.

This clonotype has a count of ten or more. This chain connects TRBV10-3 to TRBJ1-1, with D possibly TRBD1 on 5 matching bases. Deletions cut 10 bases from V and 1 base from J, with 16 bases between. The germline V gene has CDR1 ENHRY and CDR2 SYGVKD. This CDR3 spans 14 amino acids. CDR3 sequence (DNA): TGTGCCACCAGGGTAGAGGTCTGGAACACTGAAGCTTTCTTT. This gives the protein CATRVEVWNTEAFF.

In its sample, this clonotype was seen many times. The chain is built from TRBV28 and TRBJ1-5; 9 nucleotides agree with TRBD1. There are 15 residues in the CDR3. Germline CDR1 and CDR2: MDHEN and SYDVKM. Losses at the gene ends were 2 bases for V and 7 bases for J; bases not matched to a gene: 6. The CDR3 here is CASSLGTGFSQPQHF. The DNA of the CDR3 is TGTGCCAGCAGTTTAGGGACAGGGTTTTCGCAGCCCCAGCATTTT.

This clonotype appeared many times. The chain joins TRBV12-3 or TRBV12-4 to TRBJ2-6; weak D call: TRBD1 (5 bases). Trimming took off 3 bases at V and 1 base at J, with 7 bases between the two ends. The CDR3 consists of 15 residues. The CDR3 here is CASSFDSSGANVLTF. CDR3 DNA sequence: TGTGCCAGCAGTTTTGACAGTTCTGGGGCCAACGTCCTGACTTTC.

This chain joins TRBV7-8 and TRBJ1-5; the match to TRBD1 covers 9 bases. Trimming took 8 bases from V and 10 from J; bases not matched to a gene: 12. CDR3 length: 14 amino acids. Germline V lookup: CDR1 SGHVS, CDR2 FQNEAQ. As DNA, the CDR3 is TGTGCCAGCGGAAAGACAGGGGGTTTGTCTCCCCAGCATTTT. Translation: CASGKTGGLSPQHF.

There are a few counts of this clonotype. CDR3 in amino acids: CASSDRGGDTQYF. Here the CDR3 DNA reads TGTGCCAGCAGTGACAGGGGCGGGGATACGCAGTATTTT. The V gene is TRBV12-3 or TRBV12-4, the J gene TRBJ2-3, with 8 bases matching TRBD1. With V trimmed by 5 bases and J by 6 bases, 4 bases remained unmatched. This CDR3 is built from 13 residues.

The CDR3 nucleotides are TGTGCCAGCAGCCAAGATGGGGCTAGCAATCAGCCCCAGCATTTT. Translating it yields CASSQDGASNQPQHF. The genes are TRBV4-2 and TRBJ1-5; maybe TRBD1 (5 bases). The CDR3 covers 15 residues. From germline, CDR1 is LGHNA and CDR2 YNFKEQ. Trimming took 0 bases from V and 0 from J, leaving 6 bases between them.

This clonotype occurred many times. This sequence joins TRBV28 and TRBJ2-1, with 7 bases identical to TRBD2. Germline V gives CDR1 MDHEN, CDR2 SYDVKM. Trimming at V came to 3 bases and at J to 12 bases, leaving 8 bases not matched to a gene. The CDR3 is 13 residues long. In nucleotides, the CDR3 is TGTGCCAGCAGTTTGGGATGGTCGGGGGGGCAGTTCTTC. Its translation: CASSLGWSGGQFF.

This clonotype was found many times. V and J are TRBV20-1 and TRBJ2-3; 11 bases match TRBD2. This CDR3 region has 14 residues. Looked up from germline, CDR1 is DFQATT and CDR2 is SNEGSKA (reference sequence). The junction had 4 bases not matched to a gene; V was cut back by 5 bases and J by 3 bases. The DNA of the CDR3 is TGCAGTGCTCCAACTAGCGGGAGTACAGATACGCAGTATTTT. Its translation is CSAPTSGSTDTQYF.

In its sample, this clonotype was seen many times. CDR3 sequence: CATSRSRGVQPQHF. In nucleotides, the CDR3 is TGTGCCACCAGCAGATCCAGGGGAGTTCAGCCCCAGCATTTT. V and J are TRBV15 and TRBJ1-5; TRBD1 might be the D (6 bases). Germline CDR1 LNHNV, CDR2 YYDKDF (reference sequence). Trimming took off 2 bases at V and 6 bases at J, with 11 bases between the two ends. This CDR3 has 14 amino acids.

This clonotype was seen at least ten times. This chain links TRBV24-1 with TRBJ1-2; TRBD1 might be the D (6 bases). CDR3 length: 16 residues. The germline V gene has CDR1 KGHDR and CDR2 SFDVKD. V shed 3 bases and J shed 8 bases, with 21 bases lying between them. CDR3 sequence reads: CATSDRRETGTIGYTF. CDR3 sequence (DNA): TGTGCCACCAGTGATAGAAGGGAAACAGGGACAATCGGCTACACCTTC.

This clonotype appeared many times. The chain uses TRBV12-3 or TRBV12-4 and TRBJ1-2, with D perhaps TRBD1 (6 bases). There are 13 residues in the CDR3. The V gene lost 7 bases and the J gene lost 5 bases, with 14 bases spanning the gap. The CDR3 bases are TGTGCCAGCAAGGGGGGGGCTAGATATGGCTACACCTTC. It is translated as CASKGGARYGYTF.

Comment on this clonotype: A much larger clone sits a single nucleotide away, making a read error possible. The chain has TRBV3-1 and TRBJ2-5; D is unresolved. CDR1 LGHDT and CDR2 YNNKEL come from the germline V gene (reference sequence). The CDR3 runs to 12 residues. V lost 1 base to trimming and J lost 3 bases, with 3 bases between them. The CDR3 sequence: CASSQAEETQYF. The CDR3 DNA sequence: TGTGCCAGCAGCCAAGCGGAAGAGACCCAGTACTTC.

This clonotype was counted many times. The chain has TRBV2 and TRBJ2-1, with TRBD2 matching over 11 bases. Germline-derived CDR1 and CDR2 are SNHLY and FYNNEI. V shed 3 bases, J shed 6 bases, and the junction held 7 bases outside the gene matches. There are 16 residues in the CDR3. CDR3 region: CASSETLAGGTNEQFF. In DNA form, the CDR3 reads TGTGCCAGCAGTGAGACCCTAGCGGGAGGTACCAATGAGCAGTTCTTC.

This clonotype was counted only a few times. The CDR3 coding sequence is TGTGCCAGCTCACCAGCGGAGGGAGACGGCTACACCTTC. It specifies CASSPAEGDGYTF. The rearrangement uses TRBV18 and TRBJ1-2; D not resolved. The germline V and J ends were trimmed by 2 bases and 8 bases, with 12 bases remaining between them. CDR1 is KGHSH, CDR2 LQKENI, per germline. The CDR3 totals 13 residues.

The chain recombines TRBV7-2 with TRBJ1-5; possible D gene TRBD1, 6 bases. The CDR3 covers 15 residues. Germline V gene data show CDR1 as SGHTA and CDR2 as FQGNSA. V was cut by 1 base and J by 4 bases, with 11 bases left in between. This CDR3 reads CASSLDWDINQPQHF. The CDR3 nucleotides read TGTGCCAGCAGCTTAGATTGGGACATTAATCAGCCCCAGCATTTT.

This clonotype was detected ten times or more. This chain uses TRBV14 with TRBJ1-6, with TRBD1 matching over 9 bases. There are 14 residues in the CDR3. Per the germline V gene, CDR1 is SGHDN and CDR2 is FVKESK. V gave up 3 bases and J gave up 10 bases; unmatched junction bases: 4. The CDR3 bases are TGTGCCAGCAGCCAGGGACAGGGCGTATCACCCCTCCACTTT. It is translated as CASSQGQGVSPLHF. The full variable domain, in which reference TRBV14 and TRBJ1-6 provide the parts outside the CDR3, is EAGVTQFPSHSVIEKGQTVTLRCDPISGHDNLYWYRRVMGKEIKFLLHFVKESKQDESGMPNNRFLAERTGGTYSTLKVQPAELEDSGVYFCASSQGQGVSPLHFGNGTRLTVT.

The CDR3 loop is CSARSQGLFYGYTF. The CDR3 DNA follows: TGCAGTGCTAGATCCCAGGGGCTTTTCTATGGCTACACCTTC. The chain employs TRBV20-1 and TRBJ1-2, with D perhaps matching TRBD1 (6 bases). Germline CDR1 and CDR2: DFQATT and SNEGSKA (reference sequence). Trimming took off 2 bases at V and 4 bases at J, with 14 bases between the two ends. CDR3 length: 14 amino acids.

This clonotype was observed at least ten times. V gene TRBV7-9 combines with J gene TRBJ2-1; TRBD1 matches at 7 bases. Germline V gene sequence: CDR1 SEHNR, CDR2 FQNEAQ (reference sequence). CDR3 size: 15 residues. J was trimmed by 6 bases and V by 3 bases; bases with no gene match: 8. The CDR3 spells CASSFRTGTANEQFF. CDR3 coding DNA: TGTGCCAGCAGCTTTAGAACCGGGACAGCCAATGAGCAGTTCTTC.

There are many counts of this clonotype. CDR3 coding DNA: TGCGCCAGCAGCGAACAGGGGTTCACTGAAGCTTTCTTT. Its translation is CASSEQGFTEAFF. The V gene is TRBV4-1, the J gene TRBJ1-1; 7 bases map to TRBD1. This CDR3 comprises 13 residues. V shed 5 bases and J 4 bases; nucleotides not matched to a gene: 4. Germline CDR1 reads MGHRA; CDR2 reads YSYEKL.

V usage is TRBV5-5 and J usage is TRBJ2-1; no definite D call. With 2 bases removed from V and 0 bases from J, the gap between germline ends came to 12 bases. The CDR3 sequence is 16 residues long. Per germline, CDR1 SGHKS and CDR2 YYEKEE (reference sequence). DNA of the CDR3: TGTGCCAGCAGCTTCCAACCACTCCTCTCCTACAATGAGCAGTTCTTC. As protein: CASSFQPLLSYNEQFF.

This clonotype occurred many times. The chain carries TRBV2 and TRBJ2-3; 10 bases agree with TRBD2. The CDR3 has 14 residues. J lost 4 bases, V lost 6 bases, and 4 bases had no gene match. Looked up from germline, CDR1 is SNHLY and CDR2 is FYNNEI. The CDR3 protein is CASRASGRSDTQYF. The CDR3 bases are TGTGCCAGCAGGGCTAGCGGGAGATCAGATACGCAGTATTTT.

This clonotype was picked up many times. J is TRBJ1-5 and V is TRBV19; TRBD1 matches 12 bases. The germline CDR1 and CDR2 sequences are LNHDA and SQIVND (reference sequence). This CDR3 has 17 residues. The J segment lost 5 bases and the V segment lost 4 bases, leaving 9 bases of the junction unmatched. The CDR3 bases are TGTGCCAGTAGTAAAGTCCGGGGACAGGGGGCCGATCAGCCCCAGCATTTT. It encodes CASSKVRGQGADQPQHF.

This clonotype was observed at least ten times. This chain joins TRBV12-5 and TRBJ2-1; D gene unclear. The V gene's germline CDR1 is LGHNT and CDR2 FRNRAP. Trimming shortened V by 0 bases and J by 6 bases, and 9 bases separated the two germline ends. This CDR3 has 14 residues. The CDR3: CASGLVRLINEQFF. The CDR3 DNA reads TGTGCTAGTGGTTTGGTACGCCTAATCAATGAGCAGTTCTTC.